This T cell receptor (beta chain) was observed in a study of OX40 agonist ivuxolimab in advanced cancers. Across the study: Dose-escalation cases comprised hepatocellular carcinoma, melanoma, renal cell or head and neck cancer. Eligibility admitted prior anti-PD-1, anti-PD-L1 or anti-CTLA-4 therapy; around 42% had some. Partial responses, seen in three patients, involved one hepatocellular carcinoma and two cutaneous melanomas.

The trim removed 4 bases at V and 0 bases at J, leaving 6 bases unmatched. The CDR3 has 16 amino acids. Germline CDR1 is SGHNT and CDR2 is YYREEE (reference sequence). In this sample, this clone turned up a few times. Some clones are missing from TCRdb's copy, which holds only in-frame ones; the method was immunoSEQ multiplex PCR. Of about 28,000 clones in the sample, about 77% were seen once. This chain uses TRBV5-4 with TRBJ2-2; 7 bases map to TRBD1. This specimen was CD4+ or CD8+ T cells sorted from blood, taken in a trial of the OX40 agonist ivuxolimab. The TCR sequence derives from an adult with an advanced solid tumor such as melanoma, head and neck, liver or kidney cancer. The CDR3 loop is CASSGRDSANTGELFF. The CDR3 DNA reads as TGTGCCAGCAGCGGAAGGGACAGCGCGAACACCGGGGAGCTGTTTTTT.